A selection of T cell receptor beta chains follows, all from one sample in a study of spatial heterogeneity in lung cancer. TCRdb re-called the 5' RACE reads with MiXCR, one entry per CDR3 protein. This table holds about 120,000 distinct CDR3 sequences, 12% found once. The sequencing here drew on PBMCs, taken at follow-up. The receptors were gathered from a male donor with early-stage non-small cell lung cancer. The CDR3 runs from the conserved cysteine through the conserved F or W. D genes are given only for firm matches. Size values are once, few and many counts, or a class for expanded clones, and some rows have none.

>.|few|TRBV11-2|TRBJ1-6
TGTGCCAGCAGCTTAGGGCCACAATATAATTCACCCCTCCACTTT
CASSLGPQYNSPLHF
>.|.|TRBV6-5|TRBJ1-5
TGTGCCAGCAGTTACAACAGAGGACAGCCCCAGCATTTT
CASSYNRGQPQHF
>TRBD1|few|TRBV4-3|TRBJ1-1
TGCGCCAGCAGCCAATTACAGGGGAGGTTGAACACTGAAGCTTTCTTT
CASSQLQGRLNTEAFF
>.|few|TRBV5-1|TRBJ2-5
TGCGCCAGCAGCTCGGTACTAGGCGTCCAAGAGACCCAGTACTTC
CASSSVLGVQETQYF
>TRBD1|few|TRBV7-2|TRBJ2-2
TGTGCCAGCAGCTGGGACAGGGGCATCACCGGGGAGCTGTTTTTT
CASSWDRGITGELFF
>TRBD1|.|TRBV7-2|TRBJ1-6
TGTGCCAGCAGCTTAGGAGGGGGCCCATCACCCCTCCACTTT
CASSLGGGPSPLHF
>.|.|TRBV6-5|TRBJ1-4
TGTGCCAGCAGTGGACTAGGCAGGCTTAATGAAAAACTGTTTTTT
CASSGLGRLNEKLFF
>.|few|TRBV2|TRBJ2-6
TGTGCCAGCGGTGCTGGGGCCAACGTCCTGACTTTC
CASGAGANVLTF
>.|few|TRBV28|TRBJ1-1
TGTGCCAGCGAGGGACAACTCCCGAACACTGAAGCTTTCTTT
CASEGQLPNTEAFF
>TRBD2|.|TRBV19|TRBJ2-2
TGTGCCACCACGGGACTATTCGTCACCGGGGAGCTGTTTTTT
CATTGLFVTGELFF
>TRBD1|few|TRBV10-3|TRBJ2-3
TGTGCCATCAGTGAGTTTACAGGGGTTAATACGCAGTATTTT
CAISEFTGVNTQYF
>TRBD1|few|TRBV28|TRBJ2-2
TGTGCCAGCGGGACAGCGAACACCGGGGAGCTGTTTTTT
CASGTANTGELFF